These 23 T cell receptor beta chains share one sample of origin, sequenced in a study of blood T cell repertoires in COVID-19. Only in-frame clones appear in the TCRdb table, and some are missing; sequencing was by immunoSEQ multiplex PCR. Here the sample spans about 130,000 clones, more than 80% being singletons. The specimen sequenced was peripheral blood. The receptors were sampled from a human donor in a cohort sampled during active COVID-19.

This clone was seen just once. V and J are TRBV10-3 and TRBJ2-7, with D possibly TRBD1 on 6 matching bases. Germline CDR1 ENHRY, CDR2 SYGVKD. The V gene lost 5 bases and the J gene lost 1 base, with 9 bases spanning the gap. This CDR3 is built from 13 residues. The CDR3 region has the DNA TGTGCCATCAGTCCAGGGGCTTCCTACGAGCAGTACTTC. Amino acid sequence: CAISPGASYEQYF.

CDR3 nucleotides: TGTGCCAGCAGTTTAGCGGGAGTTTCAGATACGCAGTATTTT. Protein: CASSLAGVSDTQYF. The chain combines TRBV27 with TRBJ2-3, with 7 bases fitting TRBD2. V was pared by 2 bases and J by 4 bases, with 3 bases of the junction left unmatched. Germline V gives CDR1 MNHEY, CDR2 SMNVEV (reference sequence). The CDR3 runs to 14 residues.

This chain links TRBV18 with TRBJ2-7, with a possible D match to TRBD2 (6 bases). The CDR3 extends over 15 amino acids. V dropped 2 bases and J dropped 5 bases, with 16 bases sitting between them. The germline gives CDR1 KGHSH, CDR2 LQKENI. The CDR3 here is CASSPRAAGGDEQYV. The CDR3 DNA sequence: TGTGCCAGCTCACCAAGGGCAGCGGGTGGGGACGAGCAGTACGTC.

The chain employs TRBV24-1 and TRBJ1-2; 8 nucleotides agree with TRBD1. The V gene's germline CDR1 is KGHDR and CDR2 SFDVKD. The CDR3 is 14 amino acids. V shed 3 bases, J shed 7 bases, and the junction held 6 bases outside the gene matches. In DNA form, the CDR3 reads TGTGCCACCAGTGATCTCGGACAGGGAGCTGGCTACACCTTC. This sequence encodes CATSDLGQGAGYTF.

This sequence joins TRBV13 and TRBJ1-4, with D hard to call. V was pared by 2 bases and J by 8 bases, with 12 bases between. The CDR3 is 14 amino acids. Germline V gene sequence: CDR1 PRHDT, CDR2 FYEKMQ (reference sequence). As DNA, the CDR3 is TGTGCCAGCAGCTTAAGGCGCAGCGACGAAAAACTGTTTTTT. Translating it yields CASSLRRSDEKLFF.

The DNA for the CDR3 is TGTGCCAGCAGCTCCGGGACAGGGTTCACCGGGGAGCTGTTTTTT. It translates to CASSSGTGFTGELFF. The gene calls are TRBV11-2 and TRBJ2-2, with TRBD1 matching 9 bases. J gave up 4 bases and V 4 bases, and 4 bases lay outside the gene matches. The CDR3 runs to 15 residues. Germline assignment: CDR1 SGHAT and CDR2 FQNNGV.

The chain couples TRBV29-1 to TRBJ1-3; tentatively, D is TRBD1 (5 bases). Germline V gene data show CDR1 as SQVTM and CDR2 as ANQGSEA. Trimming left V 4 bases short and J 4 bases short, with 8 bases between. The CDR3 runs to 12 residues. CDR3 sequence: CSVATAGNTIYF. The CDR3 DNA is TGCAGCGTTGCGACAGCAGGAAACACCATATATTTT.

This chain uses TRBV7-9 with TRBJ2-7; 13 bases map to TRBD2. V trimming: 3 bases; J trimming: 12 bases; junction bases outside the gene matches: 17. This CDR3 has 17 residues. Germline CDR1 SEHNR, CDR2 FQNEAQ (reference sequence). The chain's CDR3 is CASSFTGLAGETLETYF. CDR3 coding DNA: TGTGCCAGCAGCTTTACCGGACTAGCGGGGGAGACCTTAGAAACGTACTTC.

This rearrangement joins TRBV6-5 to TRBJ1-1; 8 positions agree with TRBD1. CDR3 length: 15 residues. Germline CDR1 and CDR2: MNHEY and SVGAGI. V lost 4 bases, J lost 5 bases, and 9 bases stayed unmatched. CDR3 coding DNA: TGTGCCAGCAGTTCTCCCGGACAGGGACGGACTGAAGCTTTCTTT. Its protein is CASSSPGQGRTEAFF.

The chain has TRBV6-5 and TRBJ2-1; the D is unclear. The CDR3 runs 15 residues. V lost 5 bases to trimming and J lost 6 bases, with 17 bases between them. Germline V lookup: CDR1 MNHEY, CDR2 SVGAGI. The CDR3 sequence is CASSIGVVVGNEQFF. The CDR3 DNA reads TGTGCCAGCAGTATAGGAGTAGTGGTGGGCAATGAGCAGTTCTTC.

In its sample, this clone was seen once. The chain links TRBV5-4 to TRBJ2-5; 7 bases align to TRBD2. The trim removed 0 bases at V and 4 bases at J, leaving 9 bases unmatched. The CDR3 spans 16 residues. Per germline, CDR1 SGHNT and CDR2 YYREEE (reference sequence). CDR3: CASSLVGAGLSETQYF. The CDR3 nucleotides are TGTGCCAGCAGCTTGGTCGGGGCGGGACTATCAGAGACCCAGTACTTC.

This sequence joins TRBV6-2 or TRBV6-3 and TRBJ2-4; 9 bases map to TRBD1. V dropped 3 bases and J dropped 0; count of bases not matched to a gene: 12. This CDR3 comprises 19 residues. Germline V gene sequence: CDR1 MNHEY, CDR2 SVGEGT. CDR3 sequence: CASSYRGQGMGLAKNIQYF. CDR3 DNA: TGTGCCAGCAGTTATAGGGGACAGGGTATGGGTCTAGCCAAAAACATTCAGTACTTC.

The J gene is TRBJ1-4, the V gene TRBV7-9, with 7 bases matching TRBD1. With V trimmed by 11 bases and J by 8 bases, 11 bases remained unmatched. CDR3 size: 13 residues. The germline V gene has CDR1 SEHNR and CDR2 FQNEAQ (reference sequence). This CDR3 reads CAGKRDRWEKLFF. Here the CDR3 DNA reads TGTGCCGGCAAACGGGACAGATGGGAAAAACTGTTTTTT.

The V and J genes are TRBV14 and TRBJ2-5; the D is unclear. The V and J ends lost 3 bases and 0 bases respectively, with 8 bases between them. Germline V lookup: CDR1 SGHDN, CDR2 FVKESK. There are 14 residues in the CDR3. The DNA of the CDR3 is TGTGCCAGCAGCCAGTTCATAGACCAAGAGACCCAGTACTTC. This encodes CASSQFIDQETQYF.

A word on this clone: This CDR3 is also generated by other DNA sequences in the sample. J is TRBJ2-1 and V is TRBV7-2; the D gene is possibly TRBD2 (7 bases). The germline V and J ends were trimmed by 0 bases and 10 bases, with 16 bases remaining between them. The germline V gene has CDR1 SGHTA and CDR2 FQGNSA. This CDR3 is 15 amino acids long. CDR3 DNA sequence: TGTGCCAGCAGCTTAGCGCTGGGGGGGGCGGGGGAGCAGTTCTTC. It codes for CASSLALGGAGEQFF.

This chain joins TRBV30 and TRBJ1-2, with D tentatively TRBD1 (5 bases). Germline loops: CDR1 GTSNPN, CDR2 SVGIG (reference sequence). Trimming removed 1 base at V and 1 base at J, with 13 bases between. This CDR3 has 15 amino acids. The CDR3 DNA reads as TGTGCCTGGAGTGAAGGTGGAAGGGGTAACTATGGCTACACCTTC. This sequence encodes CAWSEGGRGNYGYTF.

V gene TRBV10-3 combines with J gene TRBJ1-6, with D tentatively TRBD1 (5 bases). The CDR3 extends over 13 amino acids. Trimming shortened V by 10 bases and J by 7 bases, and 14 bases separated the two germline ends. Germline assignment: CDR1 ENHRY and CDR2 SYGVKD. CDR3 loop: CASGHNQNSPLHF. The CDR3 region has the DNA TGTGCCAGCGGACACAACCAAAATTCACCCCTCCACTTT.

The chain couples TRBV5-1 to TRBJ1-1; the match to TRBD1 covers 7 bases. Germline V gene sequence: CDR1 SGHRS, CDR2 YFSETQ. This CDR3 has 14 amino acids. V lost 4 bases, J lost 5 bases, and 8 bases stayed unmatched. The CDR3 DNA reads TGCGCCAGCAGCCCCACAGGGGTAGGGACTGAAGCTTTCTTT. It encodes CASSPTGVGTEAFF.

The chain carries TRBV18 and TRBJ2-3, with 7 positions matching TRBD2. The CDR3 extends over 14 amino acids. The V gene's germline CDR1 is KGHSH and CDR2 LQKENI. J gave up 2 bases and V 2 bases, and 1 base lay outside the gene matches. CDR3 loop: CASSPGTNTDTQYF. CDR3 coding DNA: TGTGCCAGCTCACCAGGGACTAACACAGATACGCAGTATTTT.

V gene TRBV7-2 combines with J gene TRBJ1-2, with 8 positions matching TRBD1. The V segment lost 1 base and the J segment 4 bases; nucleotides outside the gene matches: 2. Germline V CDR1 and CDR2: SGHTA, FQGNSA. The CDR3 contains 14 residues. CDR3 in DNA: TGTGCCAGCAGCTTAGACGGGACAGGCTATGGCTACACCTTC. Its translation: CASSLDGTGYGYTF.

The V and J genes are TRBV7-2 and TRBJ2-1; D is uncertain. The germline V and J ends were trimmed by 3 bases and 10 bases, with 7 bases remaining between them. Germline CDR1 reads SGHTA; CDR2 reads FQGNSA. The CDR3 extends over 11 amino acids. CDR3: CASSFLVEQFF. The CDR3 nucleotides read TGTGCCAGCAGCTTTCTAGTAGAGCAGTTCTTC.

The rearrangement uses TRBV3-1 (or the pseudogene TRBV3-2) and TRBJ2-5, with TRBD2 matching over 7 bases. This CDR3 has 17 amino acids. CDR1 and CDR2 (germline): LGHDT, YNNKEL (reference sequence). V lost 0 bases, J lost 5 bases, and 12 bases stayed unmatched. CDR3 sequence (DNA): TGTGCCAGCAGCCAAGAGGGGGGAGGGGAGTTTACGGAGACCCAGTACTTC. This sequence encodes CASSQEGGGEFTETQYF.

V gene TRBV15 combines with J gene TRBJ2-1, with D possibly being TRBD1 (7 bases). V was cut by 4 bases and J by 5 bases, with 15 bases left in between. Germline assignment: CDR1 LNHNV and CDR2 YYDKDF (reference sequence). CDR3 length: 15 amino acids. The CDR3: CATSKGAGGNNEQFF. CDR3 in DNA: TGTGCCACCAGCAAGGGGGCCGGGGGCAACAATGAGCAGTTCTTC. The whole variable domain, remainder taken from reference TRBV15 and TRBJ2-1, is DAMVIQNPRYQVTQFGKPVTLSCSQTLNHNVMYWYQQKSSQAPKLLFHYYDKDFNNEADTPDNFQSRRPNTSFCFLDIRSPGLGDTAMYLCATSKGAGGNNEQFFGPGTRLTVL.